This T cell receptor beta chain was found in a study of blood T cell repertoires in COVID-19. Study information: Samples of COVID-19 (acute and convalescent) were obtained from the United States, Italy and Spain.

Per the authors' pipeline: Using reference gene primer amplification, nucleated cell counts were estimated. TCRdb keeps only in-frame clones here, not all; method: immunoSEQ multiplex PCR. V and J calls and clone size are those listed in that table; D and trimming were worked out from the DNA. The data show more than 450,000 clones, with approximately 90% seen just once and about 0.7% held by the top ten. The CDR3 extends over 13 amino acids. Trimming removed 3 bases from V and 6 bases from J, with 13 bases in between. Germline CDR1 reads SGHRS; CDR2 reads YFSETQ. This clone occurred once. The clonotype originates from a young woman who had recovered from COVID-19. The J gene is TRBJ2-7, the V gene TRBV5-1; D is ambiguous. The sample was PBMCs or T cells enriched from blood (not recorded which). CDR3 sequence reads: CASSWNEAAEQYF. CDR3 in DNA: TGCGCCAGCAGCTGGAACGAGGCCGCCGAGCAGTACTTC.